This TCR beta chain was identified during a study of immune evolution from preneoplasia to lung adenocarcinoma. Libraries were prepared by immunoSEQ multiplex PCR; TCRdb keeps only in-frame clonotypes and omits some of them. The sample contains around 7,500 clones, 70% to 80% of which appear only once. V was clipped by 0 bases and J by 7 bases; unmatched bases: 13. Germline V gives CDR1 SGHRS, CDR2 YFSETQ. This CDR3 is 16 amino acids long. The clonotype was recovered from a donor older than 65 with lung adenocarcinoma. Some clones in this sample may be carry-over from other donors' samples. The chain carries TRBV5-1 and TRBJ2-7; 7 bases map to TRBD2. The source material was FFPE atypical adenomatous hyperplasia tissue from the lung. The subset here: atypical adenomatous hyperplasia (AAH), lung preneoplasia. The CDR3, as DNA: TGCGCCAGCAGCTTGGAATTTGGGGGGGGACTACGAGAGCAGTACTTC. Its protein is CASSLEFGGGLREQYF.